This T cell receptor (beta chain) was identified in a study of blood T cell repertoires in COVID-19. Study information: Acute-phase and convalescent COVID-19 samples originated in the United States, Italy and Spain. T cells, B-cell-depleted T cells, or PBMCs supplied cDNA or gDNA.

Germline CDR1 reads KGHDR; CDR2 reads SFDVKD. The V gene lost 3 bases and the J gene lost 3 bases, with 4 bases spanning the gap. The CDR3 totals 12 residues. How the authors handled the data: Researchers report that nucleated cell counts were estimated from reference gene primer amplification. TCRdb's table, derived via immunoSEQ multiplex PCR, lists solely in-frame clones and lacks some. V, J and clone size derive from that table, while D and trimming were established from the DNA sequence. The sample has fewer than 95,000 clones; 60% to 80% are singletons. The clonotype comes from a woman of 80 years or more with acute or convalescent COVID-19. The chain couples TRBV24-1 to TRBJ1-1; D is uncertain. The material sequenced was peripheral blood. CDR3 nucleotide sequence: TGTGCCACCAGTGATCAGTACACTGAAGCTTTCTTT. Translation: CATSDQYTEAFF.